This TCR beta chain was identified during a study of cytomegalovirus exposure and HLA in healthy donors. Findings of the study overall: With high specificity and sensitivity, the classifier reportedly diagnosed cytomegalovirus status.

On this clone: Its antigen is undetermined.

The primer mix had 60 Vbeta and 13 Jbeta primers. The assay was immunoSEQ multiplex PCR, and TCRdb's table has in-frame clones only and misses some. The table has 130,000 to 150,000 clones, around 78% seen once. V lost 3 bases to trimming and J lost 7 bases, with 11 bases between them. The CDR3 has 14 amino acids. Germline assignment: CDR1 SGHRS and CDR2 YFSETQ. The sequencing input was PBMCs. The rearrangement joins TRBV5-1 to TRBJ2-6; D not resolved. This receptor was identified in a woman between 18 and 29 years old in good health and CMV-seropositive. The CDR3 sequence: CASSYDLTANVLTF. CDR3 sequence (DNA): TGCGCCAGCAGCTACGACTTAACCGCCAACGTCCTGACTTTC.